This T cell receptor (beta chain) was captured by sequencing in a study of shared clonotypes between healthy human individuals. Study observations and caveats: Several donors shared approximately 5% of their naive CD4 clonotypes.

Deep was the level used in running the assay. Data came from immunoSEQ multiplex PCR; TCRdb stores just in-frame clones and leaves some out. The data contain around 2.1 million clones, more than 90% of them singletons. The CDR3 is 13 residues long. Trimming cost V 1 base and J 6 bases, with 9 bases left between them. Germline values: CDR1 GTSNPN, CDR2 SVGIG (reference sequence). To note about this clone: Its antigen is undetermined.

J is TRBJ1-4 and V is TRBV30; perhaps TRBD1 as D (5 bases). This receptor was taken from a man between 18 and 35 years old in good health. Material: naive CD4+ T cells sorted from blood. Sample subset: CD45RA+ positively selected. The CDR3 here is CAWSGGGYEKLFF. The DNA of the CDR3 is TGTGCCTGGAGTGGTGGGGGATATGAAAAACTGTTTTTT.